This T cell receptor beta chain was identified in a study of blood T cell repertoires in COVID-19. Looking at the study overall: Samples came from the United States, Italy and Spain, spanning acute and convalescent COVID-19. PBMCs, B-cell-depleted T cells, or T cells provided the cDNA or gDNA that made up the material.

How the authors handled the data: Counts of nucleated cells, estimated from reference gene primer amplification, were obtained. This table comes from immunoSEQ multiplex PCR, and its TCRdb copy is limited to in-frame clones, with some not included. D and trimming were read from the DNA, whereas the V and J calls and clone size are those reported in that table. The sample lists around 31,000 clones, approximately 93% occurring once. In germline, CDR1 is SGHNT, CDR2 YENEEA. With 6 bases clipped from V and 6 bases from J, the junction kept 9 bases outside the gene matches. The CDR3 is made up of 15 amino acids.

This clonotype originated in a man aged 55 to 70 with acute or convalescent COVID-19. The chain couples TRBV11-3 to TRBJ2-2; 8 bases agree with TRBD1. Material for sequencing was peripheral blood. CDR3 region: CASREDRGSAGELFF. In DNA, the CDR3 is TGTGCCAGCAGGGAAGACAGGGGTTCGGCCGGGGAGCTGTTTTTT.